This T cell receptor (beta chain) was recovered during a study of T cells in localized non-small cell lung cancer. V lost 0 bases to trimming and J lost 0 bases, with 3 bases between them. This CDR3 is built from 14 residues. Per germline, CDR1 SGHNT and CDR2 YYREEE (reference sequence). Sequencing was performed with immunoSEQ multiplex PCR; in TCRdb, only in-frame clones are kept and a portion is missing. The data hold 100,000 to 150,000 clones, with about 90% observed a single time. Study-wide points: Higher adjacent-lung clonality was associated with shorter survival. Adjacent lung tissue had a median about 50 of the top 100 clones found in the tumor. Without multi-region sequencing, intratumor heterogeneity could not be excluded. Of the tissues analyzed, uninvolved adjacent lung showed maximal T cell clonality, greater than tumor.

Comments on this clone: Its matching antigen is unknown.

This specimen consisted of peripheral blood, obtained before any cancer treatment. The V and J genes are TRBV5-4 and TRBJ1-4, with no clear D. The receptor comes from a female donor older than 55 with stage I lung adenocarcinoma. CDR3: CASSLDATNEKLFF. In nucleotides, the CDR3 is TGTGCCAGCAGCTTGGACGCAACTAATGAAAAACTGTTTTTT.